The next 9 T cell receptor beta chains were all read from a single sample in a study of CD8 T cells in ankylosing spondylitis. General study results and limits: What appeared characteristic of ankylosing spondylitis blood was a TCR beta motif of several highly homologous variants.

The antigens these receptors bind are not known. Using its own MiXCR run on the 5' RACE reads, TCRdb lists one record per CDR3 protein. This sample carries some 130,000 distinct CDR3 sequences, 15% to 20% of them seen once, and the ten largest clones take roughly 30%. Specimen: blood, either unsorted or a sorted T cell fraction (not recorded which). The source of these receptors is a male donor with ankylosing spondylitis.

CDR3 nucleotides: TGTGCCAGCAGCGGCCTAGGGGAGACCCAGTACTTC. Translated: CASSGLGETQYF. This sequence joins TRBV9 and TRBJ2-5; D not certain. The V gene lost 3 bases and the J gene lost 5 bases, with 8 bases spanning the gap. Germline CDR1 is SGDLS and CDR2 is YYNGEE. The CDR3 is 12 residues long.

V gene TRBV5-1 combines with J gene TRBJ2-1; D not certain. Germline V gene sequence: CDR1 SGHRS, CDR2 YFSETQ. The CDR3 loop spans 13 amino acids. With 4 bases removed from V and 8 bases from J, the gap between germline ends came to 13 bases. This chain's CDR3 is CASSLAGLDEQFF. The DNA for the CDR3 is TGCGCCAGCAGCCTGGCTGGATTGGATGAGCAGTTCTTC.

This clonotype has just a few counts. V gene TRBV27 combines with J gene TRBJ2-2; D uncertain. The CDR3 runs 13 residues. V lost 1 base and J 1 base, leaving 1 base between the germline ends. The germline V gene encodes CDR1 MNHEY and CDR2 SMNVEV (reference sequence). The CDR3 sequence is CASSLLNTGELFF. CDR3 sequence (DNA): TGTGCCAGCAGTTTATTGAACACCGGGGAGCTGTTTTTT.

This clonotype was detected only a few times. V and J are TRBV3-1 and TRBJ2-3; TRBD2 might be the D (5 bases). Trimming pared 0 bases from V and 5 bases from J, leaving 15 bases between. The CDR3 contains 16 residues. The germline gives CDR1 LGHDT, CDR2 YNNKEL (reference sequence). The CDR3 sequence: CASSQDLEGDVDTQYF. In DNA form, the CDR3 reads TGTGCCAGCAGCCAAGATCTAGAGGGAGACGTAGATACGCAGTATTTT.

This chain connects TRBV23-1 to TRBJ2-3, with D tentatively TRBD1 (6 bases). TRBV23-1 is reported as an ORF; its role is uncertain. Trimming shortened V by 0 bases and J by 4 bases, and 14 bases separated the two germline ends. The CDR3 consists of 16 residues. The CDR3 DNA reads TGCGCCAGCAGTCAATCGTACGGCAGGGGCCCAGATACGCAGTATTTT. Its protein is CASSQSYGRGPDTQYF.

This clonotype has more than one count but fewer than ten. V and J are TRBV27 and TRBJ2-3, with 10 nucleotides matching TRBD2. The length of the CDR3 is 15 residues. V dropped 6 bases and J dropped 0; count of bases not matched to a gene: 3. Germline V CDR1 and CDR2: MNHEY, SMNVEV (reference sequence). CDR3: CASRQTSGSTDTQYF. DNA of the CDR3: TGTGCCAGCAGGCAGACTAGCGGGAGCACAGATACGCAGTATTTT.

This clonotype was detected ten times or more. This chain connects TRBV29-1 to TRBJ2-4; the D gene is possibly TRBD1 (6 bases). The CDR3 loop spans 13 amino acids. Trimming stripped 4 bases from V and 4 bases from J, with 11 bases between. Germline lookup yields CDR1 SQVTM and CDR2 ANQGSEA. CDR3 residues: CSVVAGVKNIQYF. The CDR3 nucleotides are TGCAGCGTTGTCGCAGGGGTTAAAAACATTCAGTACTTC.

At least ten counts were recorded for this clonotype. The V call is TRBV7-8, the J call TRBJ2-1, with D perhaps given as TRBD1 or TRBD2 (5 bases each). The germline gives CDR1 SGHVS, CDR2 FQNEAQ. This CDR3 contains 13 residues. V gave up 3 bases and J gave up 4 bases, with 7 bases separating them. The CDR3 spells CASSLGPYNEQFF. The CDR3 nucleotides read TGTGCCAGCAGCTTGGGACCTTACAATGAGCAGTTCTTC.

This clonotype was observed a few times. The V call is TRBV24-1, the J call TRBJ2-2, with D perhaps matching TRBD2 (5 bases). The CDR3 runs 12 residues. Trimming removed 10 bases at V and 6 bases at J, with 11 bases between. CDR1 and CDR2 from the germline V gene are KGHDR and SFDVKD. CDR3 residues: CATRVGSGELFF. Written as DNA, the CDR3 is TGTGCCACGCGGGTAGGATCCGGGGAGCTGTTTTTT.